This T cell receptor (beta chain) was observed in a study of T cells after yellow fever vaccination. V lost 3 bases and J 1 base, leaving 9 bases between the germline ends. The germline V gene encodes CDR1 SNHLY and CDR2 FYNNEI. The CDR3 is made up of 14 amino acids. TCRdb analysed the 5' RACE reads with MiXCR anew, one entry per CDR3 protein. In the table there are 360,000 or so distinct CDR3 sequences, approximately 10% of which are singletons. This clonotype was obtained from a man aged 18 to 30 who received the YFV17D yellow fever vaccine. The chain carries TRBV2 and TRBJ2-5; D remains ambiguous. Sequenced here: PBMCs, sampled on the day of the first yellow fever vaccination. CDR3 nucleotide sequence: TGTGCCAGCAGTGAGCCAGTCCCCCAAGAGACCCAGTACTTC. It is translated as CASSEPVPQETQYF.